Listed here is a single T cell receptor (beta chain). Its antigen is unidentified. Germline V CDR1 and CDR2: SGHDN, FVKESK. The length of the CDR3 is 15 residues. The germline V and J ends were trimmed by 3 bases and 0 bases, with 11 bases remaining between them. Primers: 60 Vbeta forward and 13 Jbeta reverse. Clones were read by immunoSEQ multiplex PCR, and TCRdb kept only the in-frame ones, dropping some. The sample consists of about 220,000 clones, 75% to 90% of them appearing once. The sample is drawn from a study of cytomegalovirus exposure and HLA in healthy donors. General study results and limits: The authors later linked a missense DCLRE1C variant to TCR beta V- and J-gene trimming. Later, an analysis found that common viral pathogens appeared to be linked with several of the most significant clusters.

This TCR was sampled from a boy between 2 and 10 years old in good health and CMV-seronegative. The sequenced material came from PBMCs. The J gene is TRBJ1-1, the V gene TRBV14; D is unclear. The CDR3 loop reads CASSHNGGMNTEAFF. CDR3 nucleotides: TGTGCCAGCAGCCATAACGGAGGCATGAACACTGAAGCTTTCTTT.